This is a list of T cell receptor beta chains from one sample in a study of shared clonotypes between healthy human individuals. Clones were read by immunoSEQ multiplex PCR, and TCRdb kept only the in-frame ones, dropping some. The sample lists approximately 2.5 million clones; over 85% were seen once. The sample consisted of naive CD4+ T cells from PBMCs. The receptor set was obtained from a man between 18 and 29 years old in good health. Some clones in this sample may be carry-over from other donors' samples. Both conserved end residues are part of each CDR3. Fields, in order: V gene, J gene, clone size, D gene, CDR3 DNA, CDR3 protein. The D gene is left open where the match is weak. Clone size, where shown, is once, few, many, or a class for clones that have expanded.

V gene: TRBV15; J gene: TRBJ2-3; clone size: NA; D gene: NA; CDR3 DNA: TGTGCCACTACACGACCCGCCACAGATACGCAGTATTTT; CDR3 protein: CATTRPATDTQYF
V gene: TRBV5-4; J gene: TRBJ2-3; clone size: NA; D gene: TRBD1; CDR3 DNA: TGTGCCAGCAGCTACGGACAGGGCACAGATACGCAGTATTTT; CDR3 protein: CASSYGQGTDTQYF
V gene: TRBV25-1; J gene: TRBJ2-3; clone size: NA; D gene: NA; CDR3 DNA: TGTGCCAGCGGGCCTAGTTACACAGATACGCAGTATTTT; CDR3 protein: CASGPSYTDTQYF
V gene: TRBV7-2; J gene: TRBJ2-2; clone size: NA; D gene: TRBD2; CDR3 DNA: TGTGCCAGCAGCACTAGCGGGAGGTACAGCGGGGAGCTGTTTTTT; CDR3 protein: CASSTSGRYSGELFF
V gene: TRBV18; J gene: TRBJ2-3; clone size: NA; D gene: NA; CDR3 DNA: TGTGCCAGCTCACCGCTTGGGGGAGGCGGCACAGATACGCAGTATTTT; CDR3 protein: CASSPLGGGGTDTQYF
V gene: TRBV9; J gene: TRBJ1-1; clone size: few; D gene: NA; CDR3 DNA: TGTGCCAGCAGCGTAGTGGGGGACACTGAAGCTTTCTTT; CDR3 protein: CASSVVGDTEAFF
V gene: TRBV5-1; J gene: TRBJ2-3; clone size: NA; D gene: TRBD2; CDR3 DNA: TGCGCCAGCAGCTCCTTGGCGGGAGCTGCAGATACGCAGTATTTT; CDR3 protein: CASSSLAGAADTQYF
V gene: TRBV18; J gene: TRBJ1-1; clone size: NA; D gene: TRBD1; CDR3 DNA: TGTGCCAGCTCACCAACAGGGGTGAACACTGAAGCTTTCTTT; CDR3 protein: CASSPTGVNTEAFF
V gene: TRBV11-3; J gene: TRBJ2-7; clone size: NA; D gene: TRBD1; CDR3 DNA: TGTGCCAGCAGCTTAGGACCGGGACAGGGGATGTACGAGCAGTACTTC; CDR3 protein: CASSLGPGQGMYEQYF
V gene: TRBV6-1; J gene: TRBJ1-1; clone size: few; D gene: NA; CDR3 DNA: TGTGCCAGCACCGAGGGAGTGAACACTGAAGCTTTCTTT; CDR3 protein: CASTEGVNTEAFF
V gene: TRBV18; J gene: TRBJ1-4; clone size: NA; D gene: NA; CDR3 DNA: TGTGCCAGCGCCTACTCAAGGGTAATTGAAAAACTGTTTTTT; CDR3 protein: CASAYSRVIEKLFF
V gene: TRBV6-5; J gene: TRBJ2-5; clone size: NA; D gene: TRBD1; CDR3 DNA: TGTGCCAGCAGTAGACAGGGTGGGGGGACCCAGTACTTC; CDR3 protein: CASSRQGGGTQYF
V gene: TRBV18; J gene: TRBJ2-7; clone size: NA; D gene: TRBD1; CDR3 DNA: TGTGCCAGCTCACCCGGGCAGGGGGCTGAAGAGCAGTACTTC; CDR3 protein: CASSPGQGAEEQYF
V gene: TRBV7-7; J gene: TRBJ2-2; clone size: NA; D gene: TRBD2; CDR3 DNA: TGTGCCAGCAGCAGGGGACTAGCGGGAGGAACCGGGGAGCTGTTTTTT; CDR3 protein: CASSRGLAGGTGELFF
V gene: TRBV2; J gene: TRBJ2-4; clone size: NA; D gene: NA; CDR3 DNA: TGTGCCTCCTCAAGCGAAGGGGGCCCCGTGGGGGGTCAGTACTTC; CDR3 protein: CASSSEGGPVGGQYF
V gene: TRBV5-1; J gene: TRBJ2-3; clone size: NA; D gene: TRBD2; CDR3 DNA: TGCGCCAGCAGCTTACGGGGGGAGGTGAATACCCATACGCAGTATTTT; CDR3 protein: CASSLRGEVNTHTQYF
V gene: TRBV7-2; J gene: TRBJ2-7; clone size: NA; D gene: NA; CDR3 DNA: TGTGCCAGCAGCTTAGTTTTCACAGGGGGGGTCTACGAGCAGTACTTC; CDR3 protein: CASSLVFTGGVYEQYF
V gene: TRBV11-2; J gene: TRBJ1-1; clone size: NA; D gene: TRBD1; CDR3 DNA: TGTGCCAGCAGCCTTAGAGGGGGCAACACTGAAGCTTTCTTT; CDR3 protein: CASSLRGGNTEAFF
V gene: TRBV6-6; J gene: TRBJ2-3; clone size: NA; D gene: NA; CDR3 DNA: TGTGCCAGCAGTCCTTCAGATACGCAGTATTTT; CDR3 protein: CASSPSDTQYF
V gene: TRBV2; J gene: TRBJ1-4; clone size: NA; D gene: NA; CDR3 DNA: TGTGCCAGCAGTGAATCCCGGGGGCGGGTAAAACTGTTTTTT; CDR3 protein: CASSESRGRVKLFF
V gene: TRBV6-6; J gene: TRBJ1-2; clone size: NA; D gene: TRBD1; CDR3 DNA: TGTGCCAGCAGCCCAATACTGGACAGGGGAAGTGGCTACACCTTC; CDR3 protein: CASSPILDRGSGYTF
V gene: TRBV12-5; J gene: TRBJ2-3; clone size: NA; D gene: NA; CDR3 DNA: TGTGCTAGTGGGGACTCTGGGGATACGCAGTATTTT; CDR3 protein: CASGDSGDTQYF
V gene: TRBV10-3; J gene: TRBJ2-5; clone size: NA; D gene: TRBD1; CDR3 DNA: TGTGCCATCGGAAGGACAGGGCCGCGTGAGACCCAGTACTTC; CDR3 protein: CAIGRTGPRETQYF
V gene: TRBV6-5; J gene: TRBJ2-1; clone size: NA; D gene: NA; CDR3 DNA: TGTGCCAGCAGTTACTCCGGCCAGGGGCGAGAGCAGTTCTTC; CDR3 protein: CASSYSGQGREQFF
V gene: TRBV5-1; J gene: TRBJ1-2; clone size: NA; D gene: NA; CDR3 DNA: TGCGCCAGCAGCCCTCAACAGGGCTTCTATGGCTACACCTTC; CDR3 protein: CASSPQQGFYGYTF
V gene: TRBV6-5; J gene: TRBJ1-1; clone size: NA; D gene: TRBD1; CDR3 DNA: TGTGCCAGCAGCCGACCGGACAGGGGGTACACTGAAGCTTTCTTT; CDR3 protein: CASSRPDRGYTEAFF
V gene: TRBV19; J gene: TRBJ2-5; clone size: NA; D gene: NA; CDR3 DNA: TGTGCCAGTAGTACTGGGGAAGAGACCCAGTACTTC; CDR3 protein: CASSTGEETQYF
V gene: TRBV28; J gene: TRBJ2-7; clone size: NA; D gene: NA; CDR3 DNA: TGTGCCAGCAGACCGGGACTCTTCACCTACGAGCAGTACTTC; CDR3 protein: CASRPGLFTYEQYF
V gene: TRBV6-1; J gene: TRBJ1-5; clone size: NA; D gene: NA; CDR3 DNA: TGTGCCAGCAGTGAATTCTATGGGGCGGTTAATCAGCCCCAGCATTTT; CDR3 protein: CASSEFYGAVNQPQHF
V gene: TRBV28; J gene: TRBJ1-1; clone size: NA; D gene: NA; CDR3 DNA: TGTGCCAGCAGTCGGGGCTGGAACACTGAAGCTTTCTTT; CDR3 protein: CASSRGWNTEAFF
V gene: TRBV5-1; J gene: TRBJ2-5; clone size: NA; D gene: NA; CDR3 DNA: TGCGCCAGCAGCTACCGAATGAGCCAAGAGACCCAGTACTTC; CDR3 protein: CASSYRMSQETQYF
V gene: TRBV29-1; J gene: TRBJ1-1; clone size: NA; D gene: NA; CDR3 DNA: TGCAGCGTTGAGGGCCTGTCTGGTAAGGTCACTGAAGCTTTCTTT; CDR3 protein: CSVEGLSGKVTEAFF
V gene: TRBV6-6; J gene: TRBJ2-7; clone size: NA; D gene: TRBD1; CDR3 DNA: TGTGCCAGCAGTTACTCGGGCCAGGGGGCGAGGAGCGAGCAGTACTTC; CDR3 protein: CASSYSGQGARSEQYF
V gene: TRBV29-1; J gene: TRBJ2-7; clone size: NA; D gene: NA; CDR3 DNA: TGCAGCGTTGAAGAGGGCAGGGCACGCTCCTACGAGCAGTACTTC; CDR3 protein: CSVEEGRARSYEQYF
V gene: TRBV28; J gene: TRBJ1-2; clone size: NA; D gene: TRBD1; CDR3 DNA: TGTGCCAGCAGCAGGAACAGGGGGTATGGCTACACCTTC; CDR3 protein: CASSRNRGYGYTF
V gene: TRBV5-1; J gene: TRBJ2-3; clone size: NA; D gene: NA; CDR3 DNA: TGCGCCAGCAGCTTGCAATCAGATACGCAGTATTTT; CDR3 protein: CASSLQSDTQYF
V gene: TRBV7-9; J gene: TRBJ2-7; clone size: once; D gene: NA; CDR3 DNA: TGTGCCAGCAGCGCCGGACGGAGCTCCTACGAGCAGTACTTC; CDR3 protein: CASSAGRSSYEQYF
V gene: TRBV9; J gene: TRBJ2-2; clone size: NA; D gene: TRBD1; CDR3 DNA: TGTGCCAGCAGCGGGGCCGGGACAGGGCTAACCGGGGAGCTGTTTTTT; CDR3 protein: CASSGAGTGLTGELFF
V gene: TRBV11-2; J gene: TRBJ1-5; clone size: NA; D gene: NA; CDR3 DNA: TGTGCCAGCAGCCCAGTCGAGGGTAGTAATCAGCCCCAGCATTTT; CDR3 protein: CASSPVEGSNQPQHF
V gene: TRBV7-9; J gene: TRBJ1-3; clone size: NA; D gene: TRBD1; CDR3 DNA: TGTGCCAGCAGCTTGGGAGGCGGAGGGGGCCAAAGAAACACCATATATTTT; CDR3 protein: CASSLGGGGGQRNTIYF
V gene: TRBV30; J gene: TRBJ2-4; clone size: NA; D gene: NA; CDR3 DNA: TGTGCCTGGAGTGTAGCCGGGGACGGTCAGTACTTC; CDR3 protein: CAWSVAGDGQYF
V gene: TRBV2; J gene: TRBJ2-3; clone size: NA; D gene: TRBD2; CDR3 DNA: TGTGCCAGCAAAACTAGCGGGAGTCCTGGAGATACGCAGTATTTT; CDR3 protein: CASKTSGSPGDTQYF
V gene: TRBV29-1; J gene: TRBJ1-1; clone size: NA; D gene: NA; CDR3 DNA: TGCAGCGCCGGACACGTTAGGTCTGAAGCTTTCTTT; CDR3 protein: CSAGHVRSEAFF
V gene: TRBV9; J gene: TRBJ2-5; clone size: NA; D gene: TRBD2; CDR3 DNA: TGTGCCAGCAGCTCAACTGGGGCCGGGGGGATTGAGACCCAGTACTTC; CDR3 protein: CASSSTGAGGIETQYF
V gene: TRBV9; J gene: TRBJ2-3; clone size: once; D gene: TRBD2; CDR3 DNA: TGTGCCAGCAGCGACAACCACCTCGGGAGGGCCCCGGCAGATACGCAGTATTTT; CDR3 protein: CASSDNHLGRAPADTQYF
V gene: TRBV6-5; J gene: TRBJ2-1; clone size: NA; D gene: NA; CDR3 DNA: TGTGCCAGCAGTTACTCGAGCAGCGACAATGAGCAGTTCTTC; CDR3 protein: CASSYSSSDNEQFF
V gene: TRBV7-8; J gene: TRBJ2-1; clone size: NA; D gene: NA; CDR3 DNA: TGTGCCAGCAGCTTAAGGTCTATGCGGCTAGATGGAGGGTATTCAAATGAGCAGTTCTTC; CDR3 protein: CASSLRSMRLDGGYSNEQFF
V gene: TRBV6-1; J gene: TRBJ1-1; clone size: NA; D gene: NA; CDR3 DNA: TGTGCCAGCACAGGGACACTTAACACTGAAGCTTTCTTT; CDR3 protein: CASTGTLNTEAFF
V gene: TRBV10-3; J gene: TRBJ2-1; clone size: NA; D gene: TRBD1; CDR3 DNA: TGTGCCATCAGTGAGACAATAGGGGGCACCGAGCAGTTCTTC; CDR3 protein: CAISETIGGTEQFF
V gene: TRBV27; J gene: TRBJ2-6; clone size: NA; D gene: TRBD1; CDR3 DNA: TGTGCCAGCAGGCCAGGACAGGGTAGGACTGGGGCCAACGTCCTGACTTTC; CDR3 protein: CASRPGQGRTGANVLTF
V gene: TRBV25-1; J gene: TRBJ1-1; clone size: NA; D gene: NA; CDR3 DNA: TGTGCCAGCAGTGAATGGGGATCGGGGTGGGAAGCTTTCTTT; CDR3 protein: CASSEWGSGWEAFF
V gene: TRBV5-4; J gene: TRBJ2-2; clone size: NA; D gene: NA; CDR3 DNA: TGTGCCAGCAGCTTAGGTCTAGGAAACACCGGGGAGCTGTTTTTT; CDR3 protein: CASSLGLGNTGELFF
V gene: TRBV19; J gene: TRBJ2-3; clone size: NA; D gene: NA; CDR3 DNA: TGTGCCAGTAGTATCGTTGCAGATACGCAGTATTTT; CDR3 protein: CASSIVADTQYF
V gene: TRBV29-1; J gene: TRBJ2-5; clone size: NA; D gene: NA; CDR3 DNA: TGCAGCGTCACCGGTAGAGACCTCCAAGAGACCCAGTACTTC; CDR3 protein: CSVTGRDLQETQYF